A selection of T cell receptor beta chains follows, all from one sample in a study of blood T cell repertoires in COVID-19. Profiled with immunoSEQ multiplex PCR; TCRdb holds only in-frame clones, not every one. The table lists roughly 110,000 clones, roughly 84% of them singletons. Sequencing used peripheral blood. Every receptor here comes from a middle-aged man with acute or convalescent COVID-19. Both conserved end residues are part of each CDR3. A D gene is named only where the DNA matches it firmly. Only part of the rows carry a size: once, few, many, or a class if the clone is expanded.

D gene	V gene	J gene	clone size	CDR3 DNA	CDR3 protein
NA	TRBV6-5	TRBJ1-1	NA	TGTGCCAGCAGTTACTACCAGGAGAACACTGAAGCTTTCTTT	CASSYYQENTEAFF
NA	TRBV30	TRBJ2-1	NA	TGTGCCTGGAGTGTCATCAATGAGCAGTTCTTC	CAWSVINEQFF
NA	TRBV18	TRBJ1-6	NA	TGTGCCAGCTCACGTGAGGGTGTTAGGTCACCCCTCCACTTT	CASSREGVRSPLHF
NA	TRBV7-9	TRBJ2-1	NA	TGTGCCAGCAGCCAGCAGACCAGGCCGGTTTACAATGAGCAGTTCTTC	CASSQQTRPVYNEQFF
NA	TRBV7-2	TRBJ1-5	few	TGTGCCAGCAGCCTGGGGGGGGCCAGCAATCAGCCCCAGCATTTT	CASSLGGASNQPQHF
TRBD1	TRBV29-1	TRBJ1-5	NA	TGCAGCGCCGGGACAGGGGTCGTTGGACAGCCCCAGCATTTT	CSAGTGVVGQPQHF
NA	TRBV27	TRBJ1-1	NA	TGTGCCAGCAGTTTAACAGGGAGCCTTGAAGCTTTCTTT	CASSLTGSLEAFF
TRBD1	TRBV18	TRBJ2-1	NA	TGTGCCAGCTCAGGACAGGGTAGGGGCAATGAGCAGTTCTTC	CASSGQGRGNEQFF
NA	TRBV6-2/TRBV6-3	TRBJ1-1	NA	TGTGCCAGCAGTTACGCCCAGGGGTATCCTGAAGCTTTCTTT	CASSYAQGYPEAFF
TRBD2	TRBV7-9	TRBJ2-7	NA	TGTGCCAGCAGCCCTATCGGACTAGCGGGAGCCTACGAGCAGTACTTC	CASSPIGLAGAYEQYF
NA	TRBV28	TRBJ2-1	NA	TGTGCCAGCAGCTTACCTGGAGGGTCCTCCTACAATGAGCAGTTCTTC	CASSLPGGSSYNEQFF
NA	TRBV2	TRBJ1-1	NA	TGTGCCAGCAGTGTCTCCCCGGGTACTGAAGCTTTCTTT	CASSVSPGTEAFF
NA	TRBV9	TRBJ2-2	NA	TGTGCCAGCAGCGTAGTTGGCCGCGGGGAGCTGTTTTTT	CASSVVGRGELFF
TRBD2	TRBV9	TRBJ2-1	NA	TGTGCCAGCAGCGTAGACCCAGCGGGACGCCTACCGTTCTTC	CASSVDPAGRLPFF
TRBD2	TRBV7-3	TRBJ2-1	NA	TGTGCCAGCAGCCGTCGGGCAGCGGGGGCTCTCAATGAGCAGTTCTTC	CASSRRAAGALNEQFF
TRBD1	TRBV7-9	TRBJ2-2	NA	TGTGCCAGCAGCTTTGACAGGGGTACCGGGGAGCTGTTTTTT	CASSFDRGTGELFF
TRBD1	TRBV29-1	TRBJ1-2	NA	TGCAGCGTTGAGGCCCTTAGCGGGACAGTCTATGGCTACACCTTC	CSVEALSGTVYGYTF
TRBD2	TRBV7-2	TRBJ2-3	NA	TGTGCCAGCAGCTTAGTGGGACTACTCACAGATACGCAGTATTTT	CASSLVGLLTDTQYF
TRBD1	TRBV4-2	TRBJ2-2	few	TGTGCCAGCAGCCAAGAGACTAACAGGGGGTCCACCGGGGAGCTGTTTTTT	CASSQETNRGSTGELFF
NA	TRBV2	TRBJ1-2	NA	TGTGCCAGCAGTGATCTACTGAGCAGGGTTGGCTACACCTTC	CASSDLLSRVGYTF
NA	TRBV29-1	TRBJ1-1	few	TGCAGTGGGGTGGAGGTGAACACTGAAGCTTTCTTT	CSGVEVNTEAFF
NA	TRBV6-1	TRBJ1-6	NA	TGTGCCAGCAGTGAATTCTGGCAGGGAAATTCACCCCTCCACTTT	CASSEFWQGNSPLHF
NA	TRBV19	TRBJ1-5	few	TGTGCCAGTAGTGTCAGGGGTCCAAGGCAGCCCCAGCATTTT	CASSVRGPRQPQHF
NA	TRBV10-3	TRBJ1-2	NA	TGTGCCATCGCAGCGGATTCTAACTATGGCTACACCTTC	CAIAADSNYGYTF
NA	TRBV30	TRBJ2-1	once	TGTGCCTGGAGTGTACCGGCCGGGACTTCCTACAATGAGCAGTTCTTC	CAWSVPAGTSYNEQFF
NA	TRBV2	TRBJ1-2	NA	TGTGCCAGCTCCCTCGGTCCCTATGGCTACACCTTC	CASSLGPYGYTF
TRBD1	TRBV6-5	TRBJ2-6	NA	TGTGCCGCCGGGACAGGGGGCTCTGGGGCCAACGTCCTGACTTTC	CAAGTGGSGANVLTF
NA	TRBV5-8	TRBJ2-4	NA	TGTGCCAGCAGCCCTTGGGCAGGGGAAAACATTCAGTACTTC	CASSPWAGENIQYF
NA	TRBV9	TRBJ2-5	NA	TGTGCCAGCAGCGAAAAACAGGGTGAGACCCAGTACTTC	CASSEKQGETQYF
NA	TRBV7-8	TRBJ1-2	NA	TGTGCCAGCAGCTTAAGGGAGGGGAACTATGGCTACACCTTC	CASSLREGNYGYTF
NA	TRBV30	TRBJ1-5	NA	TGTGCCTGGAGTTCCGGTTATAGCAATCAGCCCCAGCATTTT	CAWSSGYSNQPQHF
TRBD1	TRBV6-5	TRBJ1-4	once	TGTGCCAGCAGTCAAACAGGGGGCAGGGGAAAACTGTTTTTT	CASSQTGGRGKLFF
TRBD2	TRBV24-1	TRBJ2-1	NA	TGTGCCACCAGTGCCCCCGGGCGGGAGGGTAACAATGAGCAGTTCTTC	CATSAPGREGNNEQFF
TRBD1	TRBV28	TRBJ1-3	NA	TGTGCCAGCAGTTGGGGACAGGGTAACACCATATATTTT	CASSWGQGNTIYF
NA	TRBV12-5	TRBJ2-7	NA	TGTGCTAGTGTCCCGCCAGGGGCGGGTTACGAGCAGTACTTC	CASVPPGAGYEQYF
TRBD1	TRBV18	TRBJ1-3	NA	TGTGCCAGCTCATTCCTACCGGGACAGTCTTACTCTGGAAACACCATATATTTT	CASSFLPGQSYSGNTIYF
NA	TRBV7-2	TRBJ1-2	NA	TGTGCCAGCAGCTTAGTGGAGGTCAGCGGCTACACCTTC	CASSLVEVSGYTF
NA	TRBV7-9	TRBJ2-3	few	TGTGCCAGCAGCTCCCCATCCACAGATACGCAGTATTTT	CASSSPSTDTQYF
NA	TRBV7-6	TRBJ1-3	NA	TGTGCCAGCAGCCATTCCCGGACAGCGGGAAACACCATATATTTT	CASSHSRTAGNTIYF
TRBD1	TRBV24-1	TRBJ2-7	NA	TGTGCCACTTCACCCGGCCGGGACAGATCCTACGAGCAGTACTTC	CATSPGRDRSYEQYF
TRBD2	TRBV10-3	TRBJ2-5	NA	TGTGCCATCAGTGATGGGCCTAGCGGGAGAAAAGAGACCCAGTACTTC	CAISDGPSGRKETQYF
NA	TRBV11-3	TRBJ2-2	NA	TGTGCCAGCAGCCTCGACTATTCCGGGGAGCTGTTTTTT	CASSLDYSGELFF
NA	TRBV10-1	TRBJ1-5	NA	TGCGCCAGCAGTGAGGGGACTGACGATAGCAATCAGCCCCAGCATTTT	CASSEGTDDSNQPQHF
TRBD1	TRBV3-1/TRBV3-2	TRBJ1-1	NA	TGTGCCAGCAGCCAAGATTGGACAGGGGGACTAGTCACTGAAGCTTTCTTT	CASSQDWTGGLVTEAFF
NA	TRBV30	TRBJ2-6	NA	TGTGCCTGGAGTGTACTCTCTGGGGCCAACGTCCTGACTTTC	CAWSVLSGANVLTF
TRBD1	TRBV6-1	TRBJ2-7	NA	TGTGCCAGCAGTGAAGCGGCAGGGGGCTACGAGCAGTACTTC	CASSEAAGGYEQYF
TRBD1	TRBV20-1	TRBJ1-2	NA	TGCAGTGCTAGTCAAAGGGGGCTCTATGGCTACACCTTC	CSASQRGLYGYTF
NA	TRBV11-3	TRBJ2-1	NA	TGTGCCAGCAGCGTTCCCGGGGATGAGCAGTTCTTC	CASSVPGDEQFF
NA	TRBV5-6	TRBJ2-6	NA	TGTGCCAGCAGCTTGGAAGCGTGGATCTCTGGGGCCAACGTCCTGACTTTC	CASSLEAWISGANVLTF
TRBD2	TRBV7-9	TRBJ2-7	NA	TGTGCCAGCAGCCCTAGCGGGAAGGGCGAGCAGTACTTC	CASSPSGKGEQYF
TRBD1	TRBV28	TRBJ1-4	once	TGTGCCAGCAGTTCTCGACAGGGCGCGAGTAATACTAATGAAAAACTGTTTTTT	CASSSRQGASNTNEKLFF
NA	TRBV21-1	TRBJ1-5	NA	TGTGCCAGCAGCAAACAGGGAGGTCAGCCCCAGCATTTT	CASSKQGGQPQHF
NA	TRBV18	TRBJ2-3	NA	TGTGCCAGCTCACCAAGGACAGCTAGCACAGATACGCAGTATTTT	CASSPRTASTDTQYF